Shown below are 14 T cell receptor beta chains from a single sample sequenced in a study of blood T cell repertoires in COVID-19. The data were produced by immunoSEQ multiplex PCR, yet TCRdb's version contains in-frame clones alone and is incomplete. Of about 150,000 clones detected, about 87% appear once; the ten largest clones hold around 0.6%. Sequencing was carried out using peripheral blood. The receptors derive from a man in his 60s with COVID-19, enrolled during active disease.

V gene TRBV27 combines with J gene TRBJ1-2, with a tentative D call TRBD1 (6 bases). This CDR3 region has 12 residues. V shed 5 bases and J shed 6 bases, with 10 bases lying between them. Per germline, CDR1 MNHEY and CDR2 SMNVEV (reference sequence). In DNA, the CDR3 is TGTGCCAGCAGTAACAGGGTTAATGGCTACACCTTC. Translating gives CASSNRVNGYTF.

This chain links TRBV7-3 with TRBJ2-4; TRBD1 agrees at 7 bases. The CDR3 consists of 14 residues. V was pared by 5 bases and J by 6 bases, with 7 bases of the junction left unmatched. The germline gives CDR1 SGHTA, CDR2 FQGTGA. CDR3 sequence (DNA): TGTGCCAGCAGCCCGGGACAGTGGGGAAACATTCAGTACTTC. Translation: CASSPGQWGNIQYF.

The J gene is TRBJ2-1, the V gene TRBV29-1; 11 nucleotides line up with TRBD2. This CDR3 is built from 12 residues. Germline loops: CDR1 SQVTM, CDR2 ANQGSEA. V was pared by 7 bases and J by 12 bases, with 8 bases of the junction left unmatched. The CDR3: CSAMTSGEGQFF. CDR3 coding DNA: TGCAGCGCTATGACTAGCGGGGAAGGGCAGTTCTTC.

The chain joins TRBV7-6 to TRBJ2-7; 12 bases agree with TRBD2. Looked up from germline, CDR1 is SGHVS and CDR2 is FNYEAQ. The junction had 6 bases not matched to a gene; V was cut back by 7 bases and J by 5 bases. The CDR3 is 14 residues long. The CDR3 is CASNRGLAGNEQYF. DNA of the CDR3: TGTGCCAGCAATCGTGGACTAGCGGGGAACGAGCAGTACTTC.

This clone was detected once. Written as DNA, the CDR3 is TGTGCCAGCAGTTCTGTTGCGGGAACCTACAATGAGCAGTTCTTC. Protein sequence: CASSSVAGTYNEQFF. The V call is TRBV7-6, the J call TRBJ2-1; D possibly corresponds to TRBD2 (6 bases). The CDR3 is 15 residues long. With 6 bases removed from V and 2 bases from J, the gap between germline ends came to 14 bases. The germline V gene has CDR1 SGHVS and CDR2 FNYEAQ.

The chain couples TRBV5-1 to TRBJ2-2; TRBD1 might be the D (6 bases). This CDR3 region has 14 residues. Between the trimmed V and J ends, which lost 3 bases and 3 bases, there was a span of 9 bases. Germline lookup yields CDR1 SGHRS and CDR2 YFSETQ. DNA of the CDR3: TGCGCCAGCAGCTGGGGACAAGACACCGGGGAGCTGTTTTTT. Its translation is CASSWGQDTGELFF.

DNA of the CDR3: TGTGCCAGCAGTCCCTTTGGGGGGGGAACCTCTAACTATGGCTACACCTTC. This codes for CASSPFGGGTSNYGYTF. The chain joins TRBV27 to TRBJ1-2, with D possibly TRBD1 on 5 matching bases. This CDR3 is built from 17 residues. V lost 5 bases and J 0 bases, leaving 19 bases between the germline ends. Germline assignment: CDR1 MNHEY and CDR2 SMNVEV (reference sequence).

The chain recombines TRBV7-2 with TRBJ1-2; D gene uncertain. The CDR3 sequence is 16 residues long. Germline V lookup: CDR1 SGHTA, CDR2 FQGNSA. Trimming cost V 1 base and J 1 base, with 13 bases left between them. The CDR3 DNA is TGTGCCAGCAGCTTAGGGACTACGATCTTTAACTATGGCTACACCTTC. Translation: CASSLGTTIFNYGYTF.

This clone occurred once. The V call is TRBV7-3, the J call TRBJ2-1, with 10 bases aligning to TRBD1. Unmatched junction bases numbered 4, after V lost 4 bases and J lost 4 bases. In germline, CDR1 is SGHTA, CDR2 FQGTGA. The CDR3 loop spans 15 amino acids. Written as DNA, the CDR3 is TGTGCCAGCAGCTCGGGACAGGGGCTTTACAATGAGCAGTTCTTC. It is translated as CASSSGQGLYNEQFF. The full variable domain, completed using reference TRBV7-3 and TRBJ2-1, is GAGVSQTPSNKVTEKGKYVELRCDPISGHTALYWYRQSLGQGPEFLIYFQGTGAADDSGLPNDRFFAVRPEGSVSTLKIQRTERGDSAVYLCASSSGQGLYNEQFFGPGTRLTVL.

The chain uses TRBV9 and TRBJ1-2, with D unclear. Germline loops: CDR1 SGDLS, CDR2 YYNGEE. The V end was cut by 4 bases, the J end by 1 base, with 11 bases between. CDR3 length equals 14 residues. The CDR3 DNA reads TGTGCCAGCAGCCCGATGGACTTTAACTATGGCTACACCTTC. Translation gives CASSPMDFNYGYTF.

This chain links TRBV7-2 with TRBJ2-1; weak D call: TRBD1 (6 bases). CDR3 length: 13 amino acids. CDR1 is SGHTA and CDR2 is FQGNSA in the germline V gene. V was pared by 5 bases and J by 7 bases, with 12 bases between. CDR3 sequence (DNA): TGTGCCAGCAGCCGGGACACTAAAAATGAGCAGTTCTTC. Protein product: CASSRDTKNEQFF. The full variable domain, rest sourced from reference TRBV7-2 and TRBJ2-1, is GAGVSQSPSNKVTEKGKDVELRCDPISGHTALYWYRQSLGQGLEFLIYFQGNSAPDKSGLPSDRFSAERTGGSVSTLTIQRTQQEDSAVYLCASSRDTKNEQFFGPGTRLTVL.

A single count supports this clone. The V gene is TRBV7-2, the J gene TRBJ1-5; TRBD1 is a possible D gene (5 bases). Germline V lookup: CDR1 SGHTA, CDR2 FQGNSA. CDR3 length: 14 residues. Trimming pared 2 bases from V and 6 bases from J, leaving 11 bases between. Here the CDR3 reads CASSLMQGPQPQHF. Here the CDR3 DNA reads TGTGCCAGCAGCTTAATGCAGGGTCCTCAGCCCCAGCATTTT.

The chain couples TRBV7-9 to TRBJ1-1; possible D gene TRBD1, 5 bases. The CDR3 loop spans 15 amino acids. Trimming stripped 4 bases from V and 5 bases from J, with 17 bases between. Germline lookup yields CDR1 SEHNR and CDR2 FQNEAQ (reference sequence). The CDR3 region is CASSSSDRLGTEAFF. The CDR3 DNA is TGTGCCAGCAGCTCCTCCGACAGATTGGGTACTGAAGCTTTCTTT.

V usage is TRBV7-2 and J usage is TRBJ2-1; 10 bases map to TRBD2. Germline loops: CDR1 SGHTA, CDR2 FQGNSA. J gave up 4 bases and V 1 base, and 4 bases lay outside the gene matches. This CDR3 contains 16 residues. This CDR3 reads CASSLVSGGRYNEQFF. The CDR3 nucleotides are TGTGCCAGCAGCTTAGTTAGCGGGGGGAGATACAATGAGCAGTTCTTC.